The clone carrying this TCR beta chain has more than one count but fewer than ten. Its specificity is not known. Sorting based on CD45RO/CCR7/CD25/CD127/CD95/CD27 separated CD4+ naive, central memory, regulatory and stem cell-like memory cells. The authors reverse transcribed all of the isolated RNA, so sequencing captured expressed TCRB transcripts. The data were produced by immunoSEQ multiplex PCR, yet TCRdb's version contains in-frame clones alone and is incomplete. This sample has some 500,000 clones, with roughly 10% found just once. Germline V gene data show CDR1 as GTSNPN and CDR2 as SVGIG (reference sequence). Germline trimming cut 2 bases from V and 7 bases from J; bases unmatched to any gene: 13. This CDR3 spans 17 amino acids. The sample is drawn from a study of beta chain features in type 1 diabetes. Study-wide results and limits: An over-representation of cells with high TCR expression could result from cDNA sequencing. PCR may have favored shorter templates equally in patients and controls. Type 1 diabetes patients had TCRB CDR3s that were shorter (moderately but significantly so) in all four CD4+ subsets.

This chain links TRBV30 with TRBJ2-1; 11 nucleotides agree with TRBD2. This clonotype was obtained from a young woman in good health. Sequencing used naive CD4+ T cells from blood. The DNA of the CDR3 is TGTGCCTGGAGTCTGCATGGCTCTAGCGGGAGGCGGAATGAGCAGTTCTTC. Its translation: CAWSLHGSSGRRNEQFF.